This T cell receptor (beta chain) was sequenced for a study of brain T cells in children with intractable seizures. General study findings and limits: Patients' HCMV serostatus was unknown; virus specificity rests on CDR3 similarity alone. Pre- and post-surgery blood differed in depth, so pre-surgery absences may be undersampling.

In regard to this clone: What it binds is not known.

Germline lookup yields CDR1 SGDLS and CDR2 YYNGEE. V was shortened by 3 bases and J by 1 base, with 10 bases between the two germline ends. The CDR3 totals 15 residues. Assay used: immunoSEQ multiplex PCR; TCRdb lists only in-frame clones, some missing. This table has hundreds of thousands of clones, 93% appearing once. The time point was: blood from clinic visit 5 months post-surgery; TSC patient then seizure free. Sequencing was limited to surgery cases with top T cell transcript signatures in brain tissue. At least one anti-epileptic drug was given before surgery. The sequence derives from a boy under two years old with tuberous sclerosis and intractable seizures. This sample comprised peripheral blood, obtained approximately 5 months after surgery. The J gene is TRBJ2-2, the V gene TRBV9, with D perhaps TRBD2 (5 bases). For the CDR3, the DNA is TGTGCCAGCAGCGCCCGGACTGGGAACACCGGGGAGCTGTTTTTT. It codes for CASSARTGNTGELFF.